The 17 T cell receptor beta chains in this list originate from one sample, sequenced in a study of shared clonotypes between healthy human individuals. TCRdb keeps only in-frame clones here, not all; method: immunoSEQ multiplex PCR. The sample records 150,000 to 200,000 clones, roughly 93% being singletons. The sequencing input was naive CD4+ T cells sorted from blood. Subset meaning: CD45RA+ positively selected. Source of these receptors: a woman in her thirties in good health.

This clone has only one observation. The chain is built from TRBV5-1 and TRBJ2-7, with TRBD2 identical over 8 bases. The CDR3 contains 14 residues. Germline loops: CDR1 SGHRS, CDR2 YFSETQ. Trimming at V came to 4 bases and at J to 2 bases, leaving 5 bases not matched to a gene. DNA of the CDR3: TGCGCCAGCAGCGTCACTAGCGGAACCTACGAGCAGTACTTC. Translated: CASSVTSGTYEQYF.

This clone turned up a few times. The chain couples TRBV28 to TRBJ1-2, with D possibly being TRBD1 (6 bases). In germline, CDR1 is MDHEN, CDR2 SYDVKM. This CDR3 is built from 12 residues. V was trimmed by 6 bases and J by 10 bases, leaving 15 bases between them. In nucleotides, the CDR3 is TGTGCCAGCAGCGGACAGCTTCCCAACTACACCTTC. It codes for CASSGQLPNYTF.

The chain employs TRBV4-1 and TRBJ2-1; no clear D. This CDR3 is 15 amino acids long. CDR1 and CDR2 (germline): MGHRA, YSYEKL. V was clipped by 4 bases and J by 0 bases, with 10 bases between them. The CDR3 loop reads CASSRTRSSYNEQFF. CDR3 DNA sequence: TGCGCCAGCAGCCGAACACGGAGCTCCTACAATGAGCAGTTCTTC.

The chain links TRBV18 to TRBJ2-7; D uncertain. The ends were cut back, 0 bases at V and 5 bases at J, with 23 bases in the middle. This CDR3 has 18 residues. CDR1 and CDR2 (germline): KGHSH, LQKENI. In DNA form, the CDR3 reads TGTGCCAGCTCACCACCACGCGCACTGGGTAGTTCTACAGACGAGCAGTACTTC. It codes for CASSPPRALGSSTDEQYF.

J is TRBJ2-3 and V is TRBV11-2; D is undetermined. The CDR3 has 14 residues. V was pared by 3 bases and J by 1 base, with 8 bases between. Germline V lookup: CDR1 SGHAT, CDR2 FQNNGV. The CDR3 bases are TGTGCCAGCAGCTTGGGTGGTGGCACAGATACGCAGTATTTT. Its protein product is CASSLGGGTDTQYF.

The rearrangement joins TRBV18 to TRBJ2-7; TRBD2 might be the D (5 bases). The length of the CDR3 is 13 residues. Germline CDR1 and CDR2: KGHSH and LQKENI. V lost 5 bases to trimming and J lost 2 bases, with 10 bases between them. The chain's CDR3 is CASSKTGTYEQYF. Written as DNA, the CDR3 is TGTGCCAGCTCAAAGACCGGGACCTACGAGCAGTACTTC.

The chain uses TRBV5-1 and TRBJ1-1, with no clear D. Germline-derived CDR1 and CDR2 are SGHRS and YFSETQ. The CDR3 sequence is 13 residues long. Trimming took off 2 bases at V and 3 bases at J, with 8 bases between the two ends. The CDR3 is CASSLGWDTEAFF. CDR3 DNA sequence: TGCGCCAGCAGCTTAGGATGGGACACTGAAGCTTTCTTT.

The chain employs TRBV12-1 and TRBJ2-5; the tabulated D call, TRBD2, remains unverified against the DNA. The closer fit of TRBJ2-7 to the DNA end suggests the J call may be wrong. TRBV12-1 is a pseudogene segment. The CDR3 length is 15 residues. CDR3 protein: CASSFVAGGLYEQYF. CDR3 bases: TGTGCCAGCAGCTTTGTAGCGGGGGGCCTCTACGAGCAGTACTTC.

The gene calls are TRBV28 and TRBJ2-7; no clear D gene. Germline lookup yields CDR1 MDHEN and CDR2 SYDVKM. The CDR3 length is 15 residues. Trimming removed 4 bases at V and 5 bases at J, with 18 bases between. Here the CDR3 reads CASSSPVGLSHEQYF. In DNA, the CDR3 is TGTGCCAGCAGTTCCCCGGTCGGGCTATCCCACGAGCAGTACTTC. The full variable domain, its missing parts supplied by reference TRBV28 and TRBJ2-7, is DVKVTQSSRYLVKRTGEKVFLECVQDMDHENMFWYRQDPGLGLRLIYFSYDVKMKEKGDIPEGYSVSREKKERFSLILESASTNQTSMYLCASSSPVGLSHEQYFGPGTRLTVT.

V gene TRBV23-1 combines with J gene TRBJ1-5, with a tentative D call TRBD1 (6 bases). TRBV23-1 is flagged as an ORF with uncertain function. The V and J ends lost 4 bases and 6 bases respectively, with 19 bases between them. This CDR3 is 16 amino acids long. The CDR3 region is CASSPGQTNPGQPQHF. Here the CDR3 DNA reads TGCGCCAGCAGTCCAGGACAGACAAACCCGGGTCAGCCCCAGCATTTT.

This clone was seen a handful of times. The chain uses TRBV18 and TRBJ2-7; D is ambiguous. CDR1 and CDR2 (germline): KGHSH, LQKENI. The CDR3 loop spans 11 amino acids. V was shortened by 2 bases and J by 3 bases, with 2 bases between the two germline ends. The CDR3 sequence: CASSPNYEQYF. CDR3 in DNA: TGTGCCAGCTCACCAAACTACGAGCAGTACTTC.

The rearrangement joins TRBV9 to TRBJ2-1; D is unclear. Germline values: CDR1 SGDLS, CDR2 YYNGEE. The V end was cut by 2 bases, the J end by 4 bases, with 19 bases between. CDR3 size: 17 residues. The CDR3 sequence: CASSVRAGPRQYNEQFF. CDR3 bases: TGTGCCAGCAGCGTCCGCGCCGGGCCCCGTCAGTACAATGAGCAGTTCTTC. Drawing the rest from reference TRBV9 and TRBJ2-1, the complete variable domain is DSGVTQTPKHLITATGQRVTLRCSPRSGDLSVYWYQQSLDQGLQFLIQYYNGEERAKGNILERFSAQQFPDLHSELNLSSLELGDSALYFCASSVRAGPRQYNEQFFGPGTRLTVL.

The V and J genes are TRBV28 and TRBJ2-2; D is possibly TRBD2 (5 bases). Germline CDR1 MDHEN, CDR2 SYDVKM. This CDR3 region has 16 residues. Trimming removed 8 bases from V and 9 bases from J, with 25 bases in between. For the CDR3, the DNA is TGTGCCAGCCGACTCCGAGGGTCCCTCGGCGACAGGGAGCTGTTTTTT. It encodes CASRLRGSLGDRELFF.

The chain employs TRBV9 and TRBJ2-3, with 10 bases matching TRBD2. V shed 4 bases and J 1 base; nucleotides not matched to a gene: 6. In germline, CDR1 is SGDLS, CDR2 YYNGEE. The CDR3 is 16 amino acids. The CDR3 DNA reads TGTGCCAGCAGCCCCACCCTAGCGGGAGGCACAGATACGCAGTATTTT. Amino acid sequence: CASSPTLAGGTDTQYF.

The gene calls are TRBV7-7 and TRBJ2-5; tentative D call: TRBD2 (7 bases). CDR3 length equals 13 residues. Trimming took off 3 bases at V and 4 bases at J, with 9 bases between the two ends. CDR1 is SSHAT and CDR2 is FNYEAQ in the germline V gene (reference sequence). The chain's CDR3 is CASSFGGAETQYF. The CDR3, as DNA: TGTGCCAGCAGCTTTGGGGGGGCAGAGACCCAGTACTTC.

The chain carries TRBV4-1 and TRBJ2-2; 7 nucleotides line up with TRBD2. Germline CDR1 is MGHRA and CDR2 is YSYEKL. V gave up 3 bases and J gave up 0 bases; unmatched junction bases: 7. The CDR3 is 17 residues long. This CDR3 reads CASSHPSGGTNTGELFF. DNA for the CDR3: TGCGCCAGCAGCCACCCTTCGGGGGGAACGAACACCGGGGAGCTGTTTTTT.

V gene TRBV5-1 combines with J gene TRBJ1-2, with D perhaps TRBD1 (6 bases). The V end was cut by 0 bases, the J end by 4 bases, with 13 bases between. Germline-derived CDR1 and CDR2 are SGHRS and YFSETQ. This CDR3 is built from 15 residues. The CDR3 is CASSLGTASIYGYTF. The CDR3 nucleotides are TGCGCCAGCAGCTTGGGGACAGCCAGTATCTATGGCTACACCTTC.